These T cell receptor beta chains were read from a single sample in a study of persistence of HIV-infected CD4 T cells. Antigens for these TCRs are unknown. Profiling relied on immunoSEQ multiplex PCR, and the TCRdb table lists in-frame clones only, not all of them. The data contain under 15,000 clones, about 72% of them singletons. The input for sequencing was CD4+ T cells sorted from PBMCs after 18-hour stimulation, taken from a patient who received antiretroviral therapy. These receptors were obtained from an adult man with HIV who was CMV-seropositive. CDR3s include the opening cysteine and the closing phenylalanine or tryptophan. Each record gives: CDR3 protein, CDR3 DNA, clone size, V gene, D gene, J gene. A D gene is named only where the DNA matches it firmly. Clone size, where shown, is once, few, many, or a class for clones that have expanded.

CASSPGQGNTEAFF | TGTGCCAGCAGCCCCGGACAGGGAAACACTGAAGCTTTCTTT | NA | TRBV9 | TRBD1 | TRBJ1-1
CASSLAGRVQYF | TGTGCCAGCAGTTTAGCCGGGAGGGTGCAGTACTTC | NA | TRBV12-3/TRBV12-4 | TRBD2 | TRBJ2-7
CASTRGDRGTGEQYF | TGTGCCAGCACCAGAGGGGACAGGGGGACCGGGGAGCAGTACTTC | NA | TRBV6-4 | TRBD1 | TRBJ2-7
CASSNETIWRSRDTEAFF | TGTGCCAGTAGTAACGAAACCATATGGAGATCTAGGGACACTGAAGCTTTCTTT | NA | TRBV19 | NA | TRBJ1-1
CASTARTGINYGYTF | TGTGCCAGTACCGCCCGGACAGGGATTAACTATGGCTACACCTTC | few | TRBV19 | TRBD1 | TRBJ1-2
CASSPGANEQFF | TGTGCCAGCTCACCAGGGGCTAATGAGCAGTTCTTC | once | TRBV18 | NA | TRBJ2-1
CASLGDTGEKLFF | TGTGCCAGCCTAGGGGACACGGGGGAAAAACTGTTTTTT | NA | TRBV25-1 | NA | TRBJ1-4
CAGSQGLNIQYF | TGTGCCGGCAGCCAAGGCCTAAACATTCAGTACTTC | NA | TRBV3-1/TRBV3-2 | NA | TRBJ2-4
CASSQDREYQPQHF | TGTGCCAGCAGCCAAGACAGAGAATATCAGCCCCAGCATTTT | once | TRBV6-5 | NA | TRBJ1-5
CASSQGGGYNEQFF | TGTGCCAGCAGCCAAGGTGGAGGGTACAATGAGCAGTTCTTC | NA | TRBV3-1/TRBV3-2 | NA | TRBJ2-1
CASSLLAGFTDTQYF | TGTGCCAGCAGCTTACTAGCGGGGTTCACAGATACGCAGTATTTT | medium-sized | TRBV9 | TRBD2 | TRBJ2-3
CASRPTESYNEQFF | TGTGCCAGTAGACCCACAGAATCCTACAATGAGCAGTTCTTC | NA | TRBV19 | NA | TRBJ2-1
CAISGMGQVHEQYF | TGTGCCATCAGTGGAATGGGACAGGTACACGAGCAGTACTTC | NA | TRBV10-3 | TRBD1 | TRBJ2-7
CASSQGDSHGYTF | TGCGCCAGCAGCCAAGGTGACAGCCATGGCTACACCTTC | NA | TRBV4-1 | NA | TRBJ1-2
CSVTIAGGNTDTQYF | TGCAGCGTTACTATAGCGGGGGGGAACACAGATACGCAGTATTTT | NA | TRBV29-1 | TRBD2 | TRBJ2-3
CASRTGVNTEAFF | TGTGCCAGCCGAACCGGGGTAAACACTGAAGCTTTCTTT | few | TRBV10-3 | NA | TRBJ1-1
CASSLDRGSYEQYF | TGCGCCAGCAGCTTGGACCGGGGGTCCTACGAGCAGTACTTC | NA | TRBV5-1 | NA | TRBJ2-7
CASSAGGRGDTEAFF | TGTGCCAGCAGCGCAGGGGGGCGTGGAGACACTGAAGCTTTCTTT | NA | TRBV9 | TRBD1 | TRBJ1-1
CASSGYYEQYF | TGTGCCAGCAGTGGATACTACGAGCAGTACTTC | NA | TRBV25-1 | NA | TRBJ2-7
CASSFNSIGTEAFF | TGCGCCAGCAGCTTTAACTCAATAGGCACTGAAGCTTTCTTT | NA | TRBV5-1 | NA | TRBJ1-1
CASSLVDRVGCNSPLHF | TGCGCCAGCAGCTTGGTGGACAGGGTAGGTTGTAATTCACCCCTCCACTTT | NA | TRBV5-1 | TRBD1 | TRBJ1-6
CASSPTGTTVTDTQYF | TGTGCCAGCAGTCCTACCGGGACTACGGTCACAGATACGCAGTATTTT | NA | TRBV7-2 | TRBD2 | TRBJ2-3
CASSQARVTGELFF | TGTGCCAGCAGCCAAGCGAGGGTCACCGGGGAGCTGTTTTTT | NA | TRBV14 | NA | TRBJ2-2
CASSYARVGGYEQYF | TGTGCCAGCAGTTACGCCAGGGTAGGGGGCTACGAGCAGTACTTC | NA | TRBV6-5 | NA | TRBJ2-7